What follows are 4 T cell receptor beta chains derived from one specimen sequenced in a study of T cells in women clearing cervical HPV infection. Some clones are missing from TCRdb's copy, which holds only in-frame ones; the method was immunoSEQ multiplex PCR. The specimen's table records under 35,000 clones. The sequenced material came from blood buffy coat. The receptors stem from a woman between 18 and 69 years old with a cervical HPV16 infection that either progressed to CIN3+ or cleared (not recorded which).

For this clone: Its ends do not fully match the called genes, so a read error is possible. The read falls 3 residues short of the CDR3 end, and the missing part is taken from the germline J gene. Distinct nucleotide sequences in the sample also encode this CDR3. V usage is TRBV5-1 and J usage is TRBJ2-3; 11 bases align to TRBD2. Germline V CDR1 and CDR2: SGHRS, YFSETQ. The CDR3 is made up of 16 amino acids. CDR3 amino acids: CASSLDSGGATDTQYF. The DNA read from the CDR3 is TGCGCTAGCAGCTTGGATAGCGGGGGGGCCACAGATACG.

CDR3 protein: CASSIRQENTGELFF. The covered CDR3 bases are TGCGCCAGCAGTATTCGACAGGAGAACACCGGGGAG. The genes are TRBV10-2 and TRBJ2-2; tentative D call: TRBD1 (6 bases). The CDR3 extends 3 residues past the end of the read, so its final part is completed from the germline J gene. The ends were cut back, 5 bases at V and 1 base at J, with 11 bases in the middle. CDR3 length equals 15 residues. The germline gives CDR1 WSHSY, CDR2 SAAADI.

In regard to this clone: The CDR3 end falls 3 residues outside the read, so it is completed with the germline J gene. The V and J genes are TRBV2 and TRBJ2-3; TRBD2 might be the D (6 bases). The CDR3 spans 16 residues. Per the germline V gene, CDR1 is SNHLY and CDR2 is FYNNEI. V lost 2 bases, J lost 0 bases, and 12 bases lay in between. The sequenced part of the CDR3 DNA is TGTGCCAGCAGTGAATTGGGCGGGATCAGCACAGATACG. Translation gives CASSELGGISTDT. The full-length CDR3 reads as CASSELGGISTDTQYF.

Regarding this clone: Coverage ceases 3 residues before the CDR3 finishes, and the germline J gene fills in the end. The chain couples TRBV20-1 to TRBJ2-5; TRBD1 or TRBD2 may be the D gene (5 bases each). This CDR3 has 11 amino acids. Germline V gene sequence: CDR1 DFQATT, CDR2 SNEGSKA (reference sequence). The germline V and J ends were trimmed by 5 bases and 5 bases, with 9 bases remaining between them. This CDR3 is CSALGEETQYF. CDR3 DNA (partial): TGCAGTGCTCTAGGGGAGGAGACC.